This T cell receptor beta chain was sequenced in a study of regulatory T cells in long-lasting Graves disease. Findings and caveats of the study: Accuracy might have suffered from few samples.

This clonotype was detected a few times. Antigen: not known. Germline CDR1 MNHNS, CDR2 SASEGT. Trimming cost V 6 bases and J 2 bases, with 23 bases left between them. The CDR3 extends over 17 amino acids. Regarding time point: persistent/refractory GD, antithyroid drugs over 5 years with positive TRAb. Scientists built the TCR library using RNA that was extracted from PBMCs. Building the TCR beta libraries relied on iRepertoire HTBI primers, and CDR3 regions underwent Arm-PCR. In TCRdb, the multiplex PCR reads were re-called with MiXCR into one record per CDR3 protein. Seen here are 400,000 to 500,000 distinct CDR3 sequences, 20% to 25% observed once, and the top ten hold around 13%.

This sequence originates from a female donor with Graves disease. The sequencing here drew on peripheral blood mononuclear cells (PBMCs), taken when the disease was refractory, from a patient treated with antithyroid drugs. V usage is TRBV6-1 and J usage is TRBJ2-7; perhaps TRBD1 as D (6 bases). The CDR3 is CASSRYLGDTDPYEQYF. The CDR3 nucleotides read TGTGCCAGCAGCCGTTATTTAGGGGACACAGATCCCTACGAGCAGTACTTC.